This T cell receptor (beta chain) was found in a study of naive and memory T cell subsets (TCRdb year 2017). Turning to the overall study: The figure summarizing the skin biopsy and whole blood samples listed about 10 blood donors, 7 tuberculin skin test biopsies and 3 saline control biopsies. Usually PCR2 was run as a SYBR Green qPCR and stopped at a set threshold, although low-input samples could use end-point PCR (roughly 6 cycles) instead. Skin biopsies were taken from tuberculin skin test sites or from saline-injected control sites and were processed for RNA extraction as described before.

Summary of the overall study and its limitations: Both types of skin biopsy reportedly yielded TCR sequences, though far more TCRs came from tuberculin skin test sites. The larger number of TCRs found at tuberculin skin test sites was interpreted as T cell infiltration of a delayed type IV hypersensitivity reaction. The potential sensitivity of the RNA-based method to TCR transcript changes with T cell activation and differentiation was acknowledged. Skin biopsy collection and RNA processing details were not given in the paper but referenced to earlier studies.

To prepare the library, UMI-ligation and nested PCR was applied. Four rounds of PCR, run with the SP2 primer together with nested alpha and beta constant region primers, were used to amplify the ligated cDNA. For the blood and skin samples, TCR RNA was reverse transcribed with SuperScript IV using primers for the alpha and beta constant regions. An oligonucleotide carrying the Illumina SP2 primer and a UMI was ligated to the 3' end of the cDNA by means of T4 RNA ligase 1. The 12-nucleotide UMI was composed of two random hexamers separated by an eight-base spacer, which was included to prevent hairpin formation. From the second PCR onward, TCR alpha and beta chain libraries were processed separately, and dual indexing was applied for multiplexing. After pooling, the indexed libraries were analyzed by capillary electrophoresis and sequenced on either an Illumina MiSeq or NextSeq. PhiX DNA at 5-7% was spiked into libraries to increase base diversity and improve cluster recognition. On the authors' methods: Demultiplexor took UMIs from read 2, joined the UMIs to the TCR sequence from read 1, and separated reads according to sample indices. Decombinator identified V and J genes and V-J junctions, assigning each TCR a five-part identifier including V and J deletions. Collapsinator used UMIs to correct sequencing errors and PCR amplification heterogeneity, producing a UMI-based abundance for each TCR. CDR3Translator converted identifiers to nucleotide sequence, translated to amino acids, and extracted CDR3 regions using terminal motifs. After normalization to the amount of input RNA, error-corrected alpha and beta TCR counts from blood and skin were compared. TCRdb reworked the public reads: Q25 trimming with fastp, MiXCR clone assembly, productive beta chains retained. Records with the same CDR3 protein are collapsed into one entry carrying the most frequent genes and DNA. The V and J calls follow TCRdb's processing rather than the paper's. For this sample there are 20,000 to 25,000 distinct CDR3 sequences; approximately 5.7% appear just once. The ten largest make up 6.2% of the sample.

This clonotype was detected a few times. Its antigen is unknown. The record has no base qualities; no much larger clone is one base away. The intended sense of this specimen's treatment or condition label: skin biopsy from PPD injection site in Mantoux-positive individual. Using 3' ligation of a UMI-containing oligonucleotide to TCR cDNA, the study laid out a robust and sensitive protocol to amplify, sequence and analyze TCRs. Tuberculin skin test biopsies were obtained from sites injected with PPD in individuals who had a positive Mantoux test. Total RNA was used without cell sorting and was treated with RQ1 DNase before reverse transcription, with a target input of about 1 to 1,100 ng. Libraries were prepared from skin biopsies and whole blood so that pipeline robustness could be tested in samples in which T cells form a minority population. The CDR3 measures 16 amino acids from cysteine to phenylalanine. The retained sequence is limited to the CDR3, 48 bases, with the frame set at the first base. V and J are truncated by 1 base and 4 bases respectively, leaving an intervening sequence of 17 bases. From a lookup of the germline V gene, CDR1 and CDR2 are SGHTA and FQGNSA.

In this chain, TRBV7-2 is recombined with TRBJ2-7, with the D gene too uncertain to name. The source is an adult in good health. Sequencing was performed on skin, taken from a tuberculin skin test site. Here the CDR3 is given as CASSLVMVQFKYEQYF. The nucleotide sequence is TGTGCCAGCAGCTTAGTTATGGTCCAATTTAAGTACGAGCAGTACTTC.